This passage covers 8 T cell receptor beta chains from one sample sequenced in a study of blood T cells in healthy people across ages. A second roughly 7 to 12 cycle PCR used barcoded and J-beta primers. TCRdb reprocessed the 5' RACE reads with MiXCR, giving one entry per CDR3 protein. Counted here are about 1.1 million distinct CDR3 sequences, around two fifths occurring once; the ten biggest clones make up around 13%. The sample taken for sequencing was blood. These receptors originate from a man aged 18 to 35 in good health.

The rearrangement uses TRBV12-5 and TRBJ1-2; D not certain. Per the germline V gene, CDR1 is LGHNT and CDR2 is FRNRAP. Trimming removed 4 bases from V and 8 bases from J, with 17 bases in between. The CDR3 has 14 residues. Written as DNA, the CDR3 is TGTGCTAGTGGTTCGGGCCACGCCGTTGAGGGCTACACCTTC. Residues: CASGSGHAVEGYTF. The whole variable domain, filled in from reference TRBV12-5 and TRBJ1-2, reads DARVTQTPRHKVTEMGQEVTMRCQPILGHNTVFWYRQTMMQGLELLAYFRNRAPLDDSGMPKDRFSAEMPDATLATLKIQPSEPRDSAVYFCASGSGHAVEGYTFGSGTRLTVV.

This clonotype showed up many times. An end of the junction differs from the germline gene, which may be a read error. This rearrangement joins TRBV5-1 to TRBJ2-3; TRBD1 matches 8 bases. The CDR3 has 15 amino acids. From germline, CDR1 is SGHRS and CDR2 YFSETQ. This CDR3 is CASSPGQGSTDTQYF. The CDR3 coding sequence is TGTGCCAGCAGCCCAGGACAGGGTAGCACAGATACGCAGTATTTT.

This chain uses TRBV5-1 with TRBJ1-1; 9 bases align to TRBD1. The CDR3 has 15 residues. Looked up from germline, CDR1 is SGHRS and CDR2 is YFSETQ. V lost 4 bases and J lost 0; bases outside the gene matches: 4. CDR3 region: CASSGGDRVNTEAFF. CDR3 sequence (DNA): TGCGCCAGCAGCGGCGGGGACAGGGTGAACACTGAAGCTTTCTTT.

The gene calls are TRBV27 and TRBJ2-7, with unresolved D. CDR3 length equals 13 residues. V lost 5 bases, J lost 0 bases, and 8 bases lay in between. Germline V gene data show CDR1 as MNHEY and CDR2 as SMNVEV (reference sequence). CDR3 in DNA: TGTGCCAGCAGTCCCCAGGACTCCTACGAGCAGTACTTC. As protein: CASSPQDSYEQYF.

In its sample, this clonotype was seen a few times. This rearrangement joins TRBV7-9 to TRBJ2-7; perhaps D is TRBD1 or TRBD2 (6 bases each). CDR1 and CDR2 from the germline V gene are SEHNR and FQNEAQ (reference sequence). The CDR3 contains 15 residues. With 5 bases removed from V and 1 base from J, the gap between germline ends came to 15 bases. For the CDR3, the DNA is TGTGCCAGCAGCCTGGGAGGTGACAGGTCCTACGAGCAGTACTTC. Its translation: CASSLGGDRSYEQYF.

This clonotype was detected only a few times. The chain links TRBV12-3 or TRBV12-4 to TRBJ1-2; 7 nucleotides align to TRBD1. The CDR3 covers 13 residues. V was clipped by 8 bases and J by 6 bases; unmatched bases: 9. The CDR3: CASELRQGDGYTF. CDR3 nucleotides: TGTGCCAGCGAACTACGACAGGGCGATGGCTACACCTTC.

The rearrangement joins TRBV2 to TRBJ2-4, with D tentatively TRBD2 (6 bases). The V gene's germline CDR1 is SNHLY and CDR2 FYNNEI. V gave up 4 bases and J gave up 7 bases, with 17 bases separating them. CDR3 length: 15 residues. The DNA of the CDR3 is TGTGCCAGCAGTGCGGAAGCGGGTACCGTGAACATTCAGTACTTC. Translated, it gives CASSAEAGTVNIQYF.

The rearrangement joins TRBV20-1 to TRBJ2-4; 8 nucleotides match TRBD1. From germline, CDR1 is DFQATT and CDR2 SNEGSKA (reference sequence). V was pared by 3 bases and J by 1 base, with 11 bases of the junction left unmatched. The CDR3 sequence is 17 residues long. The CDR3 DNA reads TGCAGTGCTAGGGCAGGGGGCGGTGAATCGGCCAAAAACATTCAGTACTTC. This gives the protein CSARAGGGESAKNIQYF.